The sequence of this TCR beta chain was determined in a study of blood T cell repertoires in COVID-19. Per the germline V gene, CDR1 is SGHRS and CDR2 is YFSETQ. CDR3 length equals 15 residues. Trimming removed 3 bases at V and 2 bases at J, with 14 bases between. Sequencing was performed with immunoSEQ multiplex PCR; in TCRdb, only in-frame clones are kept and a portion is missing. The sample has tens of thousands of clones, about nine tenths seen once; the top ten hold about 15%. This receptor was obtained from a human donor in a cohort sampled during active COVID-19. This chain uses TRBV5-1 with TRBJ2-5, with a possible D match to TRBD1 (6 bases). Source material: peripheral blood. As DNA, the CDR3 is TGCGCCAGCAGCTCGGACAGAGTGGGACAAGAGACCCAGTACTTC. Amino acid sequence: CASSSDRVGQETQYF.